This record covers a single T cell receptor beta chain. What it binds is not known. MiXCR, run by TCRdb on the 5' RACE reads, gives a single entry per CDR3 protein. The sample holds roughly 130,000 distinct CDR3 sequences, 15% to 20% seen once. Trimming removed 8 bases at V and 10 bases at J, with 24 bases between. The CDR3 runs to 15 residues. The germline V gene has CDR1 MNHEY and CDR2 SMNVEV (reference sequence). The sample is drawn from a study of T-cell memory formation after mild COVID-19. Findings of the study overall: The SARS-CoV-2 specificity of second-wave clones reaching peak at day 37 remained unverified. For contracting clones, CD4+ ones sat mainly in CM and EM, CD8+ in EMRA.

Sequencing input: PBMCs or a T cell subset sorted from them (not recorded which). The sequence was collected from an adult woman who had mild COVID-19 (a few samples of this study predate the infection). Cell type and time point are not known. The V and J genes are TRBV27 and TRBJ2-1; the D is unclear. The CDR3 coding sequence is TGTGCCAGCCGCCTTTACGACGGTGGTCAAAGGGAGCAGTTCTTC. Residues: CASRLYDGGQREQFF.